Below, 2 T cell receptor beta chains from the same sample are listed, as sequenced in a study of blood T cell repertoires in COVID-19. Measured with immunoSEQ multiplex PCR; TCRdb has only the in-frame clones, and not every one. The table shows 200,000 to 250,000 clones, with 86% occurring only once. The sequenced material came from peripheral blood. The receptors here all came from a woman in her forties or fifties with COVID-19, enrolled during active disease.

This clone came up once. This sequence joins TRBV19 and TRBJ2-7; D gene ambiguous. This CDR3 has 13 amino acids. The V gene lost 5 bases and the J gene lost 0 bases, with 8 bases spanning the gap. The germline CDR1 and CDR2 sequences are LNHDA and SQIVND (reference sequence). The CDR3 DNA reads TGTGCCAGTAGTTCCTCGGGCTCCTACGAGCAGTACGTC. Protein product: CASSSSGSYEQYV.

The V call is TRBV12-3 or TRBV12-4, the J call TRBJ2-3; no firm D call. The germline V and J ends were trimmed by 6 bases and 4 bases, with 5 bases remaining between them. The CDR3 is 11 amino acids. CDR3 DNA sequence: TGTGCCAGCAGCTCCTCAGATACGCAGTATTTT. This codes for CASSSSDTQYF.